This T cell receptor beta chain was identified in a study of blood T cell repertoires in COVID-19. On the study more broadly: PBMCs, B-cell-depleted T cells, or T cells provided the cDNA or gDNA that made up the material.

The J segment lost 4 bases and the V segment lost 2 bases, leaving 7 bases of the junction unmatched. CDR3 length: 16 residues. The V gene's germline CDR1 is SGHRS and CDR2 YFSETQ. In the original analysis: Estimation of nucleated cell counts was performed using reference gene primer amplification. Sequencing used immunoSEQ multiplex PCR; TCRdb keeps in-frame clones, though not all of them. V, J and clone size were drawn from that table, and D and trimming were deduced from the DNA. This table has approximately 230,000 clones, more than 70% appearing once. The sample comprised peripheral blood. The chain links TRBV5-1 to TRBJ2-1, with 9 bases lining up with TRBD1. The source is a man at least 80 years old with acute or convalescent COVID-19. The CDR3 coding sequence is TGCGCCAGCAGCTTACAGGGGGCCCTACGATACAATGAGCAGTTCTTC. The encoded protein is CASSLQGALRYNEQFF.